This TCR beta chain was recorded in a study of T cell changes during pregnancy in multiple sclerosis. Germline assignment: CDR1 SNHLY and CDR2 FYNNEI. The trim removed 7 bases at V and 4 bases at J, leaving 8 bases unmatched. This CDR3 is built from 14 residues. Sequencing was performed with immunoSEQ multiplex PCR; in TCRdb, only in-frame clones are kept and a portion is missing. The sample includes approximately 100,000 clones, 91% seen only once; the top ten take approximately 1.5%. This clonotype was sampled from a female donor with multiple sclerosis, enrolled in a pregnancy study. The rearrangement joins TRBV2 to TRBJ1-1; 8 nucleotides line up with TRBD1. The material was peripheral blood, obtained before pregnancy. The CDR3: CASMARGRVTEAFF. The CDR3 region has the DNA TGTGCCAGCATGGCCAGGGGGCGCGTCACTGAAGCTTTCTTT. The entire variable domain, with the rest obtained from reference TRBV2 and TRBJ1-1, is as follows: EPEVTQTPSHQVTQMGQEVILRCVPISNHLYFYWYRQILGQKVEFLVSFYNNEISEKSEIFDDQFSVERPDGSNFTLKIRSTKLEDSAMYFCASMARGRVTEAFFGQGTRLTVV.